This TCR beta chain was recorded in a study of shared clonotypes between healthy human individuals. Trimming removed 2 bases at V and 1 base at J, with 7 bases between. The CDR3 runs 14 residues. CDR1 SGDLS and CDR2 YYNGEE come from the germline V gene. CD8 cells regarded as naive lacked CD45RO, were positively chosen for CCR7, and omitted terminally differentiated effector memory CD45RA+ cells. Everyone who donated was a Caucasian adult who lived in Nashville, Tennessee. TCRdb keeps only in-frame clones here, not all; method: immunoSEQ multiplex PCR. Of about 2 million clones listed, around 96% are singletons. Only one count was recorded for this clone. The sample contains more than one DNA sequence encoding this CDR3.

The sequencing sample was made of naive CD8+ T cells sorted from blood. This TCR was recovered from a man younger than 30 in good health. The chain joins TRBV9 to TRBJ2-1; no clear D. The CDR3 nucleotides are TGTGCCAGCAGCGTCGGTCGATCCTACAATGAGCAGTTCTTC. It specifies CASSVGRSYNEQFF.